Described below is a single T cell receptor beta chain sequence and its context. As yet, its antigen is unknown. This sample is drawn from a study of cytomegalovirus exposure and HLA in healthy donors. Whole-study context: Roughly 86 million unique TCRs from HLA-typed donors made up an early data release. General study results and limits: Common viral pathogens were later found to be apparently linked to several of the most significant clusters. It was assumed in the presence/absence analyses that sequencing depth was roughly uniform across donors.

PCR was performed using 60 Vbeta and 13 Jbeta primers. Libraries were prepared by immunoSEQ multiplex PCR; TCRdb keeps only in-frame clonotypes and omits some of them. The table shows 150,000 to 250,000 clones, with approximately 85% occurring only once. The V gene end was trimmed by 10 bases and the J gene end by 2 bases; junction bases not matched to a gene: 6. The V gene's germline CDR1 is MNHEY and CDR2 SVGAGI. This CDR3 region has 14 residues. The sample consisted of PBMCs. The chain recombines TRBV6-5 with TRBJ1-3; 9 bases are shared with TRBD1. The TCR originated in a woman in her forties or fifties in good health and CMV-seropositive. CDR3 bases: TGTGCCACCTCTCGGGACAGGGCTGGAAACACCATATATTTT. Translated, it gives CATSRDRAGNTIYF.